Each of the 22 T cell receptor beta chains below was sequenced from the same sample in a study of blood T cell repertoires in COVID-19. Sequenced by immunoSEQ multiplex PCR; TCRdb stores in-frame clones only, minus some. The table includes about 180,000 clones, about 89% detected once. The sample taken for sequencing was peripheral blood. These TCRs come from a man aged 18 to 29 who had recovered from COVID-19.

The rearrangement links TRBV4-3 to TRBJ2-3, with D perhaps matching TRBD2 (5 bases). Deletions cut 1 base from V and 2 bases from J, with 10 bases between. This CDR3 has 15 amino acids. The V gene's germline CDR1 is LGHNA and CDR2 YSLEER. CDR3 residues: CASSQVAGLTDTQYF. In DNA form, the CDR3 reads TGCGCCAGCAGCCAAGTCGCCGGACTCACAGATACGCAGTATTTT.

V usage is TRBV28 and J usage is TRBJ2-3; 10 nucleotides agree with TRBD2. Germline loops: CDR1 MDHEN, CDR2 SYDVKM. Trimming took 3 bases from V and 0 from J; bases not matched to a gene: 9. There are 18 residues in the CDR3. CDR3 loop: CASSFPQASGRSTDTQYF. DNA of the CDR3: TGTGCCAGCAGTTTTCCCCAGGCTAGCGGGAGAAGCACAGATACGCAGTATTTT.

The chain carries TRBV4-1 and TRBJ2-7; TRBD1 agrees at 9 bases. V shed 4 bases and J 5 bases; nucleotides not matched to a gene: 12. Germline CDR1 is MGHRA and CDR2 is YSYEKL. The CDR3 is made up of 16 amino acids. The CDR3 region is CASSLSRDREFNEQYF. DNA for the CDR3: TGCGCCAGCAGCCTTTCCCGGGACAGGGAGTTTAACGAGCAGTACTTC.

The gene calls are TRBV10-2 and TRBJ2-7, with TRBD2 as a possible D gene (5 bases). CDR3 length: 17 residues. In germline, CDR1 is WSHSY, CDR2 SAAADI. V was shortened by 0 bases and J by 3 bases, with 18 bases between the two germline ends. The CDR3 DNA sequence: TGCGCCAGCAGTGAGTCGACTGGACTGCTACGGATCTACGAGCAGTACTTC. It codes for CASSESTGLLRIYEQYF.

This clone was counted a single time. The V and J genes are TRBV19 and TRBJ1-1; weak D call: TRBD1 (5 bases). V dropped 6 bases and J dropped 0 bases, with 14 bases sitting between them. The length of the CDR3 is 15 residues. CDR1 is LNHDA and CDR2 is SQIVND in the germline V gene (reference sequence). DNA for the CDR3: TGTGCCAGTAGCCTCGACGGGGGGTTGAACACTGAAGCTTTCTTT. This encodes CASSLDGGLNTEAFF.

The CDR3, as DNA: TGTGCCAGCAGTTTGGCCGCCAGCGTTAATGAGCAGTTCTTC. It yields the protein CASSLAASVNEQFF. The chain is built from TRBV28 and TRBJ2-1; D is ambiguous. The V end lost 3 bases, the J end lost 7 bases, and 13 bases lay between the germline ends. Germline loops: CDR1 MDHEN, CDR2 SYDVKM. CDR3 size: 14 residues.

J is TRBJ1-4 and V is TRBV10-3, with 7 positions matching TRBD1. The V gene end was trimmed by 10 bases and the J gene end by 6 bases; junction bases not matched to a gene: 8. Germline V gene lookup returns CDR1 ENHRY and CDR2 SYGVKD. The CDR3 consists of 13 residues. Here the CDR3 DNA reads TGTGCCACCGCCGGGACAGAGGATGAAAAACTGTTTTTT. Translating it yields CATAGTEDEKLFF.

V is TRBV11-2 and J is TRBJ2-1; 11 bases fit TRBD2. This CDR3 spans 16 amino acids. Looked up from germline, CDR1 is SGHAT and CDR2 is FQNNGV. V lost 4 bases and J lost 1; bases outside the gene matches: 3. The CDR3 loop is CASSSTSGSSYNEQFF. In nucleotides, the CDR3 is TGTGCCAGCAGCTCCACTAGCGGGAGTTCCTACAATGAGCAGTTCTTC.

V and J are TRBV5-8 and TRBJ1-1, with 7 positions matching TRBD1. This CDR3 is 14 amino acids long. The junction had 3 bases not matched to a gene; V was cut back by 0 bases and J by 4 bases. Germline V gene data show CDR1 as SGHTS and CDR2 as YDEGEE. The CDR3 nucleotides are TGTGCCAGCAGCTTGGGACAGGGCGGCACTGAAGCTTTCTTT. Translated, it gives CASSLGQGGTEAFF.

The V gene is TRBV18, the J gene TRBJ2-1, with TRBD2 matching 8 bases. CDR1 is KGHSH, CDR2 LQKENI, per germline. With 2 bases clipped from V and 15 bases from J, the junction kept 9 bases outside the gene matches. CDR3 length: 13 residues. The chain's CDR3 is CASSPDGRAGPFF. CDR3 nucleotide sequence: TGTGCCAGCTCACCAGACGGGAGGGCCGGTCCGTTCTTC.

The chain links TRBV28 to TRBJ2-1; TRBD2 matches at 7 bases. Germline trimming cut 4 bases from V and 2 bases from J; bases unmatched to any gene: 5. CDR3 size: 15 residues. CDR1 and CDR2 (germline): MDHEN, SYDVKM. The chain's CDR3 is CASSWGGGTYNEQFF. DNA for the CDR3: TGTGCCAGCAGTTGGGGCGGGGGAACCTACAATGAGCAGTTCTTC.

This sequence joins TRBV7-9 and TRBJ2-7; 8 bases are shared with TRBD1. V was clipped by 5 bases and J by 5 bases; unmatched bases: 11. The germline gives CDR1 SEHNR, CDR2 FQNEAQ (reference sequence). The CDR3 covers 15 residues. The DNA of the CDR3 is TGTGCCAGCAGCACCTACCAGGGGGCGATGGACGAGCAGTACTTC. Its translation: CASSTYQGAMDEQYF.

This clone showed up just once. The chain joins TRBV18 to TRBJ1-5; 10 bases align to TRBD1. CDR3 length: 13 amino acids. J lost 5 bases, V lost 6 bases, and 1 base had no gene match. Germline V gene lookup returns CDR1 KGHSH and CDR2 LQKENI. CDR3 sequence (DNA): TGTGCCAGCTCGGGGACAGGGGATCAGCCCCAGCATTTT. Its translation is CASSGTGDQPQHF.

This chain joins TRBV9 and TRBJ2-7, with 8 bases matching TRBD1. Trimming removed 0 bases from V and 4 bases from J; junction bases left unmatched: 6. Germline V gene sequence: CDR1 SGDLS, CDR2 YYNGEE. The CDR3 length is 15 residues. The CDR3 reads CASSVGADRVYEQYF. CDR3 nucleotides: TGTGCCAGCAGCGTAGGGGCGGACAGGGTTTACGAGCAGTACTTC.

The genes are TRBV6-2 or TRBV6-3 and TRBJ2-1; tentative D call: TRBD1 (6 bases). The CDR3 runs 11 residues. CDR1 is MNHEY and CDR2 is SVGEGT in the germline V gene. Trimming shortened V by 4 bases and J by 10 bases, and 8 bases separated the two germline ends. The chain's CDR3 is CASSSGVEQFF. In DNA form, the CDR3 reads TGTGCCAGCAGTTCAGGGGTGGAGCAGTTCTTC.

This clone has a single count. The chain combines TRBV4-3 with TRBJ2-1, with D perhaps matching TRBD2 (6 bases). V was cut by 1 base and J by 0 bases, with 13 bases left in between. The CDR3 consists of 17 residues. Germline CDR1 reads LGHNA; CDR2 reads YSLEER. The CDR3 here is CASSQVNAGSSYNEQFF. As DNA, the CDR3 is TGCGCCAGCAGCCAAGTTAATGCGGGGAGCTCCTACAATGAGCAGTTCTTC.

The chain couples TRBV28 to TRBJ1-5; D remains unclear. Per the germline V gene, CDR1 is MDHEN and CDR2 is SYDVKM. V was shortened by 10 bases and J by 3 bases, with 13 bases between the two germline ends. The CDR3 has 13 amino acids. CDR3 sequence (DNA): TGTGCCACCCAGATTACCCTCAATCAGCCCCAGCATTTT. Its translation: CATQITLNQPQHF. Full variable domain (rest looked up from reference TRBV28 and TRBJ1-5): DVKVTQSSRYLVKRTGEKVFLECVQDMDHENMFWYRQDPGLGLRLIYFSYDVKMKEKGDIPEGYSVSREKKERFSLILESASTNQTSMYLCATQITLNQPQHFGDGTRLSIL.

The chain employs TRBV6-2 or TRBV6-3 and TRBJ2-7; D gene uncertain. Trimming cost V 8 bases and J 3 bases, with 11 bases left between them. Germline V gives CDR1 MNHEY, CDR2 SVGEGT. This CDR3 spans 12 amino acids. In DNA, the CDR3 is TGTGCCAGCGGCCCGCCAGGCTACGAGCAGTACTTC. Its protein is CASGPPGYEQYF.

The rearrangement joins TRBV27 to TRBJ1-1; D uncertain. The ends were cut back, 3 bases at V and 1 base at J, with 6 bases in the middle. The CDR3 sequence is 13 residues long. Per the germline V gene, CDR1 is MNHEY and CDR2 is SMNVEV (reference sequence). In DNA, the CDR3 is TGTGCCAGCAGTTTGGCAAGGAACACTGAAGCTTTCTTT. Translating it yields CASSLARNTEAFF.

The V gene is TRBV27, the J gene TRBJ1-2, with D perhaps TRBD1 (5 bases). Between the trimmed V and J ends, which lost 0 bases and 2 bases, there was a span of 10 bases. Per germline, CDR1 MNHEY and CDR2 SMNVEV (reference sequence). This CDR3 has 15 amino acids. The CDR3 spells CASSLSGGGNYGYTF. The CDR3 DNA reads TGTGCCAGCAGTTTATCTGGGGGAGGAAACTATGGCTACACCTTC.

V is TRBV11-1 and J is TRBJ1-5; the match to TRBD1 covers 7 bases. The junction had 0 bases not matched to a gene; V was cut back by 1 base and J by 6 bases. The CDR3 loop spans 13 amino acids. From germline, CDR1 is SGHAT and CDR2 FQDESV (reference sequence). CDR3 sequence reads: CASSLDRGQPQHF. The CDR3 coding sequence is TGTGCCAGCAGCTTAGACAGGGGTCAGCCCCAGCATTTT.

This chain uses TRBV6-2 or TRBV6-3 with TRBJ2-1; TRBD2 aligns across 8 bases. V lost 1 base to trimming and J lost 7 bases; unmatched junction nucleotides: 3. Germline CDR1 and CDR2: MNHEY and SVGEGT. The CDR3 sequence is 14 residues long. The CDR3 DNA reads TGTGCCAGCAGTTACTGGGGCGGGAGGAATGAGCAGTTCTTC. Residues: CASSYWGGRNEQFF.